The 30 T cell receptor beta chains below were found in one sample sequenced in a study of shared clonotypes between healthy human individuals. Measured with immunoSEQ multiplex PCR; TCRdb has only the in-frame clones, and not every one. The table shows around 320,000 clones, with around 87% occurring only once. Sample: memory CD8+ T cells sorted from blood. Subset: CD45RO+ cells pooled with CCR7-negative TemRA cells. The receptors originated from a man between 18 and 35 years old in good health.

At least ten counts were recorded for this clone. This chain joins TRBV10-1 and TRBJ2-7; D ambiguous. The length of the CDR3 is 11 residues. Germline CDR1 and CDR2: WNHNN and SYGVQD (reference sequence). The V end was cut by 5 bases, the J end by 2 bases, with 4 bases between. CDR3 in amino acids: CASSNTYEQYF. Here the CDR3 DNA reads TGCGCCAGCAGTAATACCTACGAGCAGTACTTC.

V and J are TRBV28 and TRBJ2-7; D is undetermined. Germline loops: CDR1 MDHEN, CDR2 SYDVKM. The CDR3 spans 12 residues. Trimming left V 6 bases short and J 7 bases short, with 13 bases between. The CDR3 protein is CASSFRSAEQYF. CDR3 bases: TGTGCCAGCAGCTTTAGGTCGGCAGAGCAGTACTTC.

There are many counts of this clone. The rearrangement uses TRBV6-1 and TRBJ1-1; perhaps TRBD1 as D (6 bases). The CDR3 loop spans 16 amino acids. Between the trimmed V and J ends, which lost 2 bases and 6 bases, there was a span of 19 bases. Germline CDR1 reads MNHNS; CDR2 reads SASEGT. The CDR3 DNA reads as TGTGCCAGCAGTGAATCTCTCGACAGGTGGGTGGCTGAAGCTTTCTTT. Protein: CASSESLDRWVAEAFF.

This clone was recorded only once. The chain is built from TRBV2 and TRBJ2-7, with TRBD2 matching 10 bases. Trimming cost V 6 bases and J 6 bases; bases outside gene matches: 11. Germline V lookup: CDR1 SNHLY, CDR2 FYNNEI. CDR3 length: 15 residues. The CDR3 DNA reads as TGTGCCAGCAGCCCTCCGGGACTAGCGCCCTCCGAGCAGTACTTC. The encoded protein is CASSPPGLAPSEQYF.

The chain couples TRBV19 to TRBJ2-1, with 9 bases matching TRBD2. This CDR3 region has 16 residues. Trimming removed 6 bases from V and 0 bases from J; junction bases left unmatched: 6. Germline CDR1 and CDR2: LNHDA and SQIVND (reference sequence). CDR3 loop: CASSIERGVSYNEQFF. Written as DNA, the CDR3 is TGTGCCAGTAGCATCGAGCGGGGGGTCTCCTACAATGAGCAGTTCTTC.

This chain connects TRBV30 to TRBJ2-3; 7 nucleotides match TRBD2. The CDR3 is 16 residues long. Germline CDR1 and CDR2: GTSNPN and SVGIG (reference sequence). The ends lost 0 bases at V and 2 bases at J; junction bases unmatched: 8. CDR3 coding DNA: TGTGCCTGGAGTGTACGGGGACTAACTAACACAGATACGCAGTATTTT. Amino acids: CAWSVRGLTNTDTQYF. Filled out from reference TRBV30 and TRBJ2-3, the complete variable domain reads SQTIHQWPATLVQPVGSPLSLECTVEGTSNPNLYWYRQAAGRGLQLLFYSVGIGQISSEVPQNLSASRPQDRQFILSSKKLLLSDSGFYLCAWSVRGLTNTDTQYFGPGTRLTVL.

This clone was detected only once. The rearrangement uses TRBV27 and TRBJ2-5, with D unclear. The CDR3 extends over 11 amino acids. Trimming stripped 6 bases from V and 5 bases from J, with 7 bases between. CDR1 and CDR2 (germline): MNHEY, SMNVEV (reference sequence). In DNA, the CDR3 is TGTGCCAGCAGGGAAGGGGAGACCCAGTACTTC. Residues: CASREGETQYF.

The chain has TRBV6-5 and TRBJ2-1; 7 bases are a match to TRBD2. Germline CDR1 and CDR2: MNHEY and SVGAGI. The ends lost 2 bases at V and 3 bases at J; junction bases unmatched: 1. CDR3 length equals 14 residues. The chain's CDR3 is CASSYGDYYNEQFF. As DNA, the CDR3 is TGTGCCAGCAGTTACGGGGACTACTACAATGAGCAGTTCTTC.

The chain couples TRBV7-6 to TRBJ1-1; D is possibly TRBD1 (5 bases). V lost 0 bases to trimming and J lost 1 base, with 15 bases between them. CDR3 length equals 17 residues. Germline lookup yields CDR1 SGHVS and CDR2 FNYEAQ. CDR3 sequence: CASSLALFLGQNTEAFF. The CDR3 DNA reads TGTGCCAGCAGCTTAGCGCTTTTTCTGGGGCAGAACACTGAAGCTTTCTTT. The entire variable domain, with the rest obtained from reference TRBV7-6 and TRBJ1-1, is as follows: GAGVSQSPRYKVTKRGQDVALRCDPISGHVSLYWYRQALGQGPEFLTYFNYEAQQDKSGLPNDRFSAERPEGSISTLTIQRTEQRDSAMYRCASSLALFLGQNTEAFFGQGTRLTVV.

This chain joins TRBV13 and TRBJ1-3; D remains unclear. CDR1 PRHDT and CDR2 FYEKMQ come from the germline V gene (reference sequence). Trimming took 6 bases from V and 6 from J, leaving 15 bases between them. The CDR3 covers 14 residues. CDR3 in amino acids: CASSPVPSTNTIYF. CDR3 nucleotide sequence: TGTGCCAGCAGTCCCGTCCCCTCCACAAACACCATATATTTT.

This clone was seen a single time. This sample also contains other DNA sequences that code for the same CDR3. The rearrangement joins TRBV29-1 to TRBJ1-1; D uncertain. The CDR3 consists of 10 residues. Germline-derived CDR1 and CDR2 are SQVTM and ANQGSEA. Between the trimmed V and J ends, which lost 6 bases and 1 base, there was a span of 3 bases. Here the CDR3 DNA reads TGCAGCGTCTGGAACACTGAAGCTTTCTTT. Protein sequence: CSVWNTEAFF.

This chain connects TRBV11-2 to TRBJ2-1; D is unresolved. Germline V gene data show CDR1 as SGHAT and CDR2 as FQNNGV. V was pared by 1 base and J by 10 bases, with 8 bases between. The CDR3 contains 12 residues. In DNA, the CDR3 is TGTGCCAGCAGCTTAGCTGGGGTAGAGCAGTTCTTC. It is translated as CASSLAGVEQFF.

The rearrangement uses TRBV25-1 and TRBJ2-1; no definite D call. The CDR3 runs to 14 residues. Germline CDR1 is MGHDK and CDR2 is SYGVNS. Deletions cut 3 bases from V and 9 bases from J, with 15 bases between. This CDR3 is CASSEPLPSAEQFF. The CDR3 bases are TGTGCCAGCAGTGAGCCCCTCCCCAGCGCTGAGCAGTTCTTC.

On this clone itself: One base away lies a much larger clone, so this may be a sequencing read error. The genes are TRBV6-5 and TRBJ2-1; no definite D call. Germline loops: CDR1 MNHEY, CDR2 SVGAGI. The CDR3 totals 16 residues. V shed 0 bases and J shed 0 bases, with 9 bases lying between them. CDR3 sequence reads: CASSYSHSSSYNEQFF. The DNA of the CDR3 is TGTGCCAGCAGTTACTCGCACTCAAGCTCCTACAATGAGCAGTTCTTC.

The chain employs TRBV25-1 and TRBJ2-5; 7 bases match TRBD1. The junction had 7 bases not matched to a gene; V was cut back by 5 bases and J by 1 base. The length of the CDR3 is 15 residues. Germline CDR1 and CDR2: MGHDK and SYGVNS. The CDR3 loop reads CASSLPRDSQETQYF. As DNA, the CDR3 is TGTGCCAGCAGTCTCCCTCGGGACAGCCAAGAGACCCAGTACTTC.

This chain joins TRBV6-5 and TRBJ2-2; D uncertain. This CDR3 has 12 residues. Germline-derived CDR1 and CDR2 are MNHEY and SVGAGI. Trimming stripped 8 bases from V and 6 bases from J, with 10 bases between. The CDR3 reads CASADVAGELFF. The CDR3 DNA is TGTGCCAGCGCAGACGTGGCCGGGGAGCTGTTTTTT.

The rearrangement uses TRBV10-2 and TRBJ2-5; 7 bases line up with TRBD2. Germline CDR1 and CDR2: WSHSY and SAAADI. The CDR3 length is 16 residues. The V segment lost 4 bases and the J segment 5 bases; nucleotides outside the gene matches: 13. CDR3 DNA sequence: TGCGCCAGCAGTGTATCCAGCGGGGTCGCCGAGGAGACCCAGTACTTC. It translates to CASSVSSGVAEETQYF.

The CDR3 spells CASSEDRASGNTIYF. In DNA, the CDR3 is TGTGCCAGCAGTGAAGACAGGGCCTCTGGAAACACCATATATTTT. This chain connects TRBV6-1 to TRBJ1-3, with a weak D call TRBD1 (6 bases). Germline-derived CDR1 and CDR2 are MNHNS and SASEGT. The CDR3 extends over 15 amino acids. Trimming left V 1 base short and J 0 bases short, with 7 bases between.

The chain combines TRBV25-1 with TRBJ2-7, with 7 bases lining up with TRBD2. Germline values: CDR1 MGHDK, CDR2 SYGVNS. The CDR3 contains 13 residues. V lost 5 bases and J lost 5; bases outside the gene matches: 6. As DNA, the CDR3 is TGTGCCAGCAGTCGAGCGGGGCGCGACGAGCAGTACTTC. This codes for CASSRAGRDEQYF.

The V and J genes are TRBV5-6 and TRBJ2-7, with 7 bases fitting TRBD2. Germline loops: CDR1 SGHDT, CDR2 YYEEEE. With 5 bases clipped from V and 5 bases from J, the junction kept 19 bases outside the gene matches. CDR3 size: 17 residues. CDR3 DNA sequence: TGTGCCAGCAGTTCGGTGTCGGCGGGGGAGGGATCCCACGAGCAGTACTTC. Protein product: CASSSVSAGEGSHEQYF.

A few counts support this clone. The chain uses TRBV4-1 and TRBJ1-6; 8 positions agree with TRBD1. Germline V gene data show CDR1 as MGHRA and CDR2 as YSYEKL. The V and J ends lost 3 bases and 9 bases, in that order; junction bases with no gene match: 7. The CDR3 loop spans 15 amino acids. CDR3 amino acids: CASSHPYRGGSPLHF. CDR3 nucleotide sequence: TGCGCCAGCAGCCATCCTTACAGGGGGGGTTCACCCCTCCACTTT.

With respect to this clone: The junction departs from the called germline gene at one end, perhaps through a read error. The chain links TRBV11-2 to TRBJ2-5; D gene unclear. This CDR3 is 17 amino acids long. Germline CDR1 SGHAT, CDR2 FQNNGV. CDR3 nucleotide sequence: TGTGCCAGCAGCCTAGAAGTAGGGTGGGGAATCCAAGAGACCCAGTACTTC. Translated: CASSLEVGWGIQETQYF. Full variable domain (rest looked up from reference TRBV11-2 and TRBJ2-5): EAGVAQSPRYKIIEKRQSVAFWCNPISGHATLYWYQQILGQGPKLLIQFQNNGVVDDSQLPKDRFSAERLKGVDSTLKIQPAKLEDSAVYLCASSLEVGWGIQETQYFGPGTRLLVL.

The chain combines TRBV29-1 with TRBJ1-2; D unresolved. Per germline, CDR1 SQVTM and CDR2 ANQGSEA. V lost 2 bases, J lost 3 bases, and 10 bases lay in between. The CDR3 runs to 13 residues. The DNA of the CDR3 is TGCAGCGTTGAACTCCAATACGACTATGGCTACACCTTC. It encodes CSVELQYDYGYTF.

This clone occurred many times. The J gene is TRBJ1-1, the V gene TRBV7-8; perhaps TRBD1 as D (6 bases). V dropped 5 bases and J dropped 2 bases, with 21 bases sitting between them. The V gene's germline CDR1 is SGHVS and CDR2 FQNEAQ. This CDR3 has 17 amino acids. The CDR3 coding sequence is TGTGCCAGCAGCGCCTGGGGAGGGACAAGTGCAAACACTGAAGCTTTCTTT. It codes for CASSAWGGTSANTEAFF.

V gene TRBV6-1 combines with J gene TRBJ2-3; no clear D gene. V lost 7 bases and J lost 0, with 11 bases in between. The germline CDR1 and CDR2 sequences are MNHNS and SASEGT. The CDR3 runs to 14 residues. The CDR3 DNA reads as TGTGCCAGCACCCAACAGCACAGCACAGATACGCAGTATTTT. It encodes CASTQQHSTDTQYF.

In this sample, this clone turned up a few times. This chain links TRBV10-3 with TRBJ2-7; D call uncertain. The CDR3 loop spans 15 amino acids. In germline, CDR1 is ENHRY, CDR2 SYGVKD. The V gene lost 3 bases and the J gene lost 3 bases, with 15 bases spanning the gap. CDR3 in DNA: TGTGCCATCAGTGATTCATCGGTTCCCTACTACGAGCAGTACTTC. It specifies CAISDSSVPYYEQYF.

The rearrangement joins TRBV2 to TRBJ2-6; TRBD1 matches at 9 bases. Looked up from germline, CDR1 is SNHLY and CDR2 is FYNNEI. This CDR3 is 18 amino acids long. Germline trimming cut 9 bases from V and 0 bases from J; bases unmatched to any gene: 12. The CDR3 loop is CASNNRGLPSSGANVLTF. The CDR3 DNA follows: TGTGCCAGTAACAACAGGGGGCTCCCCAGCTCTGGGGCCAACGTCCTGACTTTC.

The chain links TRBV13 to TRBJ2-1; tentative D call: TRBD2 (6 bases). This CDR3 comprises 14 residues. Germline V gene sequence: CDR1 PRHDT, CDR2 FYEKMQ (reference sequence). The ends were cut back, 4 bases at V and 8 bases at J, with 15 bases in the middle. The CDR3 coding sequence is TGTGCCAGCAGCTCAACCACTTGGAGGGATGAGCAGTTCTTC. It translates to CASSSTTWRDEQFF.

V is TRBV2 and J is TRBJ2-7; the D is unclear. Germline assignment: CDR1 SNHLY and CDR2 FYNNEI. The CDR3 runs to 12 residues. V lost 6 bases and J lost 7, with 13 bases in between. The CDR3 coding sequence is TGTGCCAGCAGGGGTTACTTTATGGAGCAGTACTTC. This sequence encodes CASRGYFMEQYF. Drawing the rest from reference TRBV2 and TRBJ2-7, the complete variable domain is EPEVTQTPSHQVTQMGQEVILRCVPISNHLYFYWYRQILGQKVEFLVSFYNNEISEKSEIFDDQFSVERPDGSNFTLKIRSTKLEDSAMYFCASRGYFMEQYFGPGTRLTVT.

V usage is TRBV13 and J usage is TRBJ2-1; no definite D call. Germline CDR1 is PRHDT and CDR2 is FYEKMQ (reference sequence). The CDR3 is 17 amino acids. V dropped 2 bases and J dropped 0 bases, with 14 bases sitting between them. The CDR3 region has the DNA TGTGCCAGCAGCTTATCGTACCAAAGTCGCTCCTACAATGAGCAGTTCTTC. Translating it yields CASSLSYQSRSYNEQFF.